This T cell receptor (beta chain) comes out of a study of T cells in Graves' hyperthyroidism and ophthalmopathy. In its sample, this clonotype was seen many times. The investigators amplified TCR beta CDR3 regions from RNA transcripts. TCR CDR3 underwent first-round RT-PCR with the HTBI primer set. TCRdb re-analysed the multiplex PCR reads in MiXCR, keeping a single row per CDR3 protein. The sample shows about 370,000 distinct CDR3 sequences, nearly 15% of them seen only once. This CDR3 is 14 amino acids long. V dropped 0 bases and J dropped 3 bases, with 7 bases sitting between them. Germline V lookup: CDR1 LGHDT, CDR2 YNNKEL (reference sequence).

Sequenced sample: blood. This chain connects TRBV3-1 to TRBJ2-3; D ambiguous. This TCR came from a woman aged 55-75 years with Graves' ophthalmopathy. The CDR3 bases are TGTGCCAGCAGCCAAGATATGATGACAGATACGCAGTATTTT. Its protein product is CASSQDMMTDTQYF.